This T cell receptor (beta chain) was found in a study of chemoradiotherapy in HPV16-positive cancers (dated by TCRdb to 2021 to 2024). In terms of the full investigation: Candidate HPV-specific T-cell clones and common TCR motifs were defined through functional T-cell assays on cells from a couple of HPV16-positive patients. TCR repertoires from more than 70 patients with HPV-related cancers were then used to track the candidate HPV-specific TCRs and motifs. Whether T-cell immunity against the HPV oncoproteins E6 and E7 changes during chemoradiotherapy and whether survival is affected by this immunity were examined in the study. Points the paper makes about the study in general: In HPV16-positive patients, expansion of HPV-responsive T cells during chemoradiotherapy was found to be associated with improved recurrence-free survival. Expansion of candidate HPV-specific clones and E7-related TCR motifs was observed in the tumor microenvironment during treatment, whereas no such expansion was observed for non-HPV-specific T cells. The functional definition of HPV-specific T cells was derived from only a couple of HPV16-positive patients, and the survival association was reported for HPV16-positive patients.

Library method: the immunoSEQ multiplex PCR assay. TCRdb limited this immuneACCESS table to in-frame rearrangements with V and J called. A share of clones is missing; checked studies link under half to unresolved V genes, and the rest is unexplained. The sample table records over 35,000 clones; roughly 77% of these occur just once. The ten biggest clones cover roughly 5% of the sample. Repertoires were sampled repeatedly over the course of chemoradiotherapy, so clonal expansion could be followed in the tumor microenvironment. CDR1 and CDR2 are drawn from the germline V gene (reference sequence): SEHNR, FQNEAQ. V is pared back by 5 bases and J by 10 bases, with 18 bases lying between the germline termini. Spanning cysteine to phenylalanine, the CDR3 consists of 13 amino acids. The retained sequence is limited to the CDR3, 39 bases, with the frame set at the first base. Concerning this clone itself: Its antigen is not yet known. No per-base quality is available; no much larger clone lies one base away.

The receptor chain draws on TRBV7-9 and TRBJ2-7, with TRBD2 as a weak D call on 7 bases. This material consisted of blood, taken from a patient who underwent chemoradiotherapy. This sequence was found in a human donor with HPV-associated anogenital cancer. The sequenced DNA: TGTGCCAGCAGCCCCGAGGGGGGGCCCCTACAGTACTTC. It translates to CASSPEGGPLQYF. Supplemented by the reference TRBV7-9 and TRBJ2-7 proteins around the CDR3, the complete variable domain is DTGVSQNPRHKITKRGQNVTFRCDPISEHNRLYWYRQTLGQGPEFLTYFQNEAQLEKSRLLSDRFSAERPKGSFSTLEIQRTEQGDSAMYLCASSPEGGPLQYFGPGTRLTVT.